This T cell receptor (beta chain) appears in the sequencing data of a study of T cell changes during pregnancy in multiple sclerosis. Sequencing used immunoSEQ multiplex PCR; TCRdb keeps in-frame clones, though not all of them. This table holds about 38,000 clones, almost 90% found once. The CDR3 totals 15 residues. Trimming removed 5 bases from V and 3 bases from J; junction bases left unmatched: 7. Germline V gene data show CDR1 as LNHNV and CDR2 as YYDKDF (reference sequence). The chain recombines TRBV15 with TRBJ2-7, with 10 positions matching TRBD2. Sequencing used CD4+ T cells from peripheral blood mononuclear cells, obtained in the second trimester of pregnancy. The receptor was isolated from a female donor with multiple sclerosis, enrolled in a pregnancy study. DNA for the CDR3: TGTGCCACCAGCCTAGCGGGAGCGCTGGTCTACGAGCAGTACTTC. Its translation: CATSLAGALVYEQYF.